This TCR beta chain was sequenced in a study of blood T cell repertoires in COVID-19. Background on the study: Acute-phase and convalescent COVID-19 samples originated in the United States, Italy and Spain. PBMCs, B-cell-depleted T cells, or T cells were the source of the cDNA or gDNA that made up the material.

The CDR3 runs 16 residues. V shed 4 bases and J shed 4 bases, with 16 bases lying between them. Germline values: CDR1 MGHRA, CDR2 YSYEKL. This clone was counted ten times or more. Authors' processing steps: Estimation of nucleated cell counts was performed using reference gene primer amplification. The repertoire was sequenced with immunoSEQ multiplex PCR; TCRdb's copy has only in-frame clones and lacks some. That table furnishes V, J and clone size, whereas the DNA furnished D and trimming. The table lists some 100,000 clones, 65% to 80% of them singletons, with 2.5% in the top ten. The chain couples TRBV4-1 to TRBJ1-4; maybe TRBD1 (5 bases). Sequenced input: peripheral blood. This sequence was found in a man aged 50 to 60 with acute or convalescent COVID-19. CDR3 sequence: CASSLSPQGRNEKLFF. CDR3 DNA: TGCGCCAGCAGCCTTAGCCCCCAGGGCCGTAATGAAAAACTGTTTTTT.